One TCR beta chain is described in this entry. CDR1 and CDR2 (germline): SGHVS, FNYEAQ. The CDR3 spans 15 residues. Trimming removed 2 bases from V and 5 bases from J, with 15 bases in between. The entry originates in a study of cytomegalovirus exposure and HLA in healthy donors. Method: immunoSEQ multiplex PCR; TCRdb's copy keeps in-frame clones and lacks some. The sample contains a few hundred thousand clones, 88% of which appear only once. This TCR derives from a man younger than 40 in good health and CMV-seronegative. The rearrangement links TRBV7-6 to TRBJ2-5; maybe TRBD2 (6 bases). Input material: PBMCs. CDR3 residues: CASSLQGLSEETQYF. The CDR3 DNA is TGTGCCAGCAGCTTACAGGGACTCAGCGAGGAGACCCAGTACTTC.